Sequencing of this TCR beta chain was carried out in a study of cytomegalovirus exposure and HLA in healthy donors. PCR was performed using 60 Vbeta and 13 Jbeta primers. Libraries were prepared by immunoSEQ multiplex PCR; TCRdb keeps only in-frame clonotypes and omits some of them. This repertoire includes some 150,000 clones. Germline loops: CDR1 SGHRS, CDR2 YFSETQ. Trimming shortened V by 3 bases and J by 2 bases, and 14 bases separated the two germline ends. The CDR3 totals 15 residues. The gene calls are TRBV5-1 and TRBJ1-2; D perhaps matches TRBD1 (6 bases). Sequenced material: PBMCs. This clonotype was sampled from a woman aged 18-30 years in good health and CMV-seropositive. The CDR3 loop is CASSSPGQLNYGYTF. The CDR3 DNA reads TGCGCCAGCAGCTCCCCGGGACAACTAAACTATGGCTACACCTTC.